The next 6 T cell receptor beta chains were all read from a single sample in a study of blood T cells in healthy people across ages (dated by TCRdb to between 2015 and 2017). Libraries were made using 5' RACE. The instrument given in TCRdb is Illumina HiSeq 2500. The second PCR ran for roughly 7 to 12 cycles and used a J-beta primer mix along with a sample-barcoded 5' primer. TCRdb trimmed the raw reads at Q25, called clones with MiXCR and kept productive beta chains. Rows are unified per CDR3 protein, each entry keeping the most common DNA and genes. The sample table records about 1.7 million distinct CDR3 sequences; approximately 28% of these occur just once. The ten largest account for 7.7% of the sample. The sequenced sample consisted of blood. All receptors come from a woman aged 25 to 45 in good health.

The rearrangement joins TRBV14 to TRBJ1-2; TRBD1 aligns across 8 bases. Germline CDR1 SGHDN, CDR2 FVKESK. This CDR3 spans 13 amino acids. Trimming removed 3 bases from V and 12 bases from J; junction bases left unmatched: 9. CDR3 nucleotides: TGTGCCAGCAGCCACGACAGGGGCGGGAAAAACACCTTC. Protein product: CASSHDRGGKNTF.

The chain uses TRBV7-2 and TRBJ1-5, with D unresolved. The germline gives CDR1 SGHTA, CDR2 FQGNSA. The V end lost 1 base, the J end lost 9 bases, and 10 bases lay between the germline ends. The CDR3 sequence is 13 residues long. This CDR3 reads CASSLEQFRPQHF. CDR3 bases: TGTGCCAGCAGCTTAGAACAGTTTAGGCCCCAGCATTTT.

Notes on this clonotype: A much larger clone lies one base from this, so it may be a read error. The chain uses TRBV12-3 or TRBV12-4 and TRBJ1-1; D is undetermined. The ends were cut back, 3 bases at V and 3 bases at J, with 5 bases in the middle. The CDR3 has 12 residues. CDR3 in DNA: TGTGCCAGCAGTTTTTGGTACACTGAAGCTTTCTTT. It encodes CASSFWYTEAFF.

The V and J genes are TRBV21-1 and TRBJ1-5. TRBV21-1 has pseudogene status. This CDR3 spans 15 amino acids. The CDR3 loop is CASGFEVLSNQPQHF. In DNA, the CDR3 is TGTGCCAGCGGATTCGAGGTGCTTAGCAATCAGCCCCAGCATTTT.

The rearrangement joins TRBV4-2 to TRBJ2-5; TRBD1 matches 7 bases. The germline CDR1 and CDR2 sequences are LGHNA and YNFKEQ. The CDR3 extends over 14 amino acids. V was clipped by 4 bases and J by 11 bases; unmatched bases: 13. CDR3 in amino acids: CASSPPGQHNEQYF. CDR3 coding DNA: TGTGCCAGCAGCCCGCCGGGACAGCACAATGAGCAGTACTTC.

The chain carries TRBV15 and TRBJ2-2, with unresolved D. The V and J ends lost 1 base and 7 bases respectively, with 4 bases between them. The CDR3 is 12 residues long. Germline CDR1 and CDR2: LNHNV and YYDKDF (reference sequence). The CDR3 DNA follows: TGTGCCACCAGCAGAGTGGGCGGGGAGCTGTTTTTT. Protein product: CATSRVGGELFF.